A selection of T cell receptor beta chains follows, all from one sample in a study of T cells in Graves' hyperthyroidism and ophthalmopathy. One entry per CDR3 protein results from TCRdb running MiXCR on the multiplex PCR reads. The sample has roughly 640,000 distinct CDR3 sequences, approximately 15% seen once; the top ten hold roughly 3%. The sequencing input was blood. The origin of the receptors is a woman in her thirties or forties with Graves' ophthalmopathy. Each CDR3 is given with its conserved first and last residue. A D gene is named only where the DNA matches it firmly. Size is omitted from some rows. Given values are once, few, many or a class for expanded clones.

>TRBV4-1|NA|many|TRBJ2-5
TGCGCCAGCAGCCAAGATCACGAAGCGGCGCTTGGGGAGACCCAGTACTTC
CASSQDHEAALGETQYF
>TRBV6-5|NA|few|TRBJ2-1
TGTGCCAGCAGTTACCGCTCTAGTGATGAGCAGTTCTTC
CASSYRSSDEQFF
>TRBV30|NA|NA|TRBJ1-2
TGTGCCTGGAATCTCAACGGGGGACTAAAATCTAACTGTGGCTACACCTTC
CAWNLNGGLKSNCGYTF
>TRBV24-1|NA|NA|TRBJ2-5
TGTGCCACCAGTGACCCTGGACAGAAACAAGAGACCCAGTACTTC
CATSDPGQKQETQYF
>TRBV6-5|NA|many|TRBJ2-7
TGTGCCAGCAGTTTCGACGGTAGACACGAGCAGTACTTC
CASSFDGRHEQYF
>TRBV20-1|NA|few|TRBJ1-5
TGCAGTGCTAGAGATAACTGGAGCAATCAGCCCCAGCATTTT
CSARDNWSNQPQHF
>TRBV4-1|TRBD2|many|TRBJ2-1
TGCGCCAGCAGCCAAGAAGCGGGGGGCTTCTACAATGAGCAGTTCTTC
CASSQEAGGFYNEQFF
>TRBV29-1|NA|many|TRBJ2-3
TGCAGCGTTGTTAGGGAGGACCTCACAGATACGCAGTATTTT
CSVVREDLTDTQYF
>TRBV12-3/TRBV12-4|TRBD2|many|TRBJ2-2
TGTGCCAGCAGTTTAGCTAGCCTAGCGGGAACCACCGGGGAGCTGTTTTTT
CASSLASLAGTTGELFF
>TRBV7-9|TRBD1|NA|TRBJ2-3
TGTGCCAGCAGCCCAAGACAGGGAAACACAGATACGCAGTATTTT
CASSPRQGNTDTQYF
>TRBV3-1|NA|many|TRBJ1-1
TGTGCCAGCAGCCAAGAGGGGATAGCTTTCTTT
CASSQEGIAFF
>TRBV20-1|NA|many|TRBJ2-3
TGCAGTGGCGACGGTCCCGCGGGAGATACGCAGTATTTT
CSGDGPAGDTQYF
>TRBV2|TRBD1|few|TRBJ2-7
TGTGCCAGCAGGGAGACAGGGGCCTTGGGGCAGTACTTC
CASRETGALGQYF
>TRBV6-2/TRBV6-3|NA|many|TRBJ2-3
TGTGCCAGCAGTGTTGCAGCGAGCACAGATACGCAGTATTTT
CASSVAASTDTQYF
>TRBV20-1|TRBD1|few|TRBJ1-1
TGCAGTGCCGGGGACAGGGCTTTGGGTCGCACTGAAGCTTTCTTT
CSAGDRALGRTEAFF
>TRBV18|NA|many|TRBJ1-2
TGTGCCAGCTCACCGGGAGGAGACAACACCTTC
CASSPGGDNTF
>TRBV5-5|NA|few|TRBJ1-5
TGTGCCAGCAGCTTGGTCGAGAATCAGCCCCAGCATTTT
CASSLVENQPQHF
>TRBV6-1|NA|few|TRBJ2-1
TGTGCCAGCCAACCGACAGGTAGCTCCTACAATGAGCAGTTCTTC
CASQPTGSSYNEQFF
>TRBV4-1|TRBD2|NA|TRBJ2-3
TGCGCCAGCAGCCAAGTCCCTAGCGGGGGGGACACAGATACGCAGTATTTT
CASSQVPSGGDTDTQYF
>TRBV30|NA|many|TRBJ2-2
TGTGCCTGGAGTGAGGTACAGGGCGGACCCGGGGAGCTGTTTTTT
CAWSEVQGGPGELFF
>TRBV2|NA|many|TRBJ1-2
TGTGCCAGCAGTGAAGATGTTGAGGCTGGCTACACCTTC
CASSEDVEAGYTF
>TRBV9|TRBD2|once|TRBJ2-3
TGTGCCAGCAGCGTAGGTGGACTAGCGGGCCTGGGAGATACGCAGTATTTT
CASSVGGLAGLGDTQYF
>TRBV28|TRBD1|many|TRBJ2-7
TGTGCCAGCAGTTTATTGGGACAGGGGGGTTACGAGCAGTACTTC
CASSLLGQGGYEQYF